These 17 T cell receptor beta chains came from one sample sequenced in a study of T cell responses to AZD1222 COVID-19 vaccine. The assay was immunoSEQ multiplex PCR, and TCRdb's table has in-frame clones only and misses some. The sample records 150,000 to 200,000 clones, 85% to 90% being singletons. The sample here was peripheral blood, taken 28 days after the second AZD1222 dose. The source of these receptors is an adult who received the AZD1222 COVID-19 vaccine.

CDR3 sequence reads: CASSLKAGTGELFF. The CDR3 DNA is TGTGCCAGCAGCTTAAAAGCGGGTACCGGGGAGCTGTTTTTT. The rearrangement links TRBV7-2 to TRBJ2-2; maybe TRBD2 (6 bases). Germline CDR1 reads SGHTA; CDR2 reads FQGNSA. The V gene lost 2 bases and the J gene lost 5 bases, with 9 bases spanning the gap. This CDR3 contains 14 residues.

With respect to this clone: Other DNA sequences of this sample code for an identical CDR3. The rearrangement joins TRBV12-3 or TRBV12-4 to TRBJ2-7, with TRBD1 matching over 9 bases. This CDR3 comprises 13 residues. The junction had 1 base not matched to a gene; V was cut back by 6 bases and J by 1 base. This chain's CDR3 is CASRGQGSYEQYF. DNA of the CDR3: TGTGCCAGCAGGGGACAGGGATCCTACGAGCAGTACTTC.

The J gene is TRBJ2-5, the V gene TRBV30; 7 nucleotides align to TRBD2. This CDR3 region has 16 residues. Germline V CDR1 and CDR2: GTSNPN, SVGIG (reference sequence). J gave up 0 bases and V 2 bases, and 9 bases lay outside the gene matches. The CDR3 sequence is CAWSKASGLYQETQYF. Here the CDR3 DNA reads TGTGCCTGGAGTAAGGCTAGCGGATTATACCAAGAGACCCAGTACTTC.

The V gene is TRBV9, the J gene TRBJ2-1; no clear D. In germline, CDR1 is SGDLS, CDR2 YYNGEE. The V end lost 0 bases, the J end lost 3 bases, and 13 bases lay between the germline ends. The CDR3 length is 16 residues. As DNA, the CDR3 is TGTGCCAGCAGCGTAGAGGGCACAGCCCTCTACAATGAGCAGTTCTTC. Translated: CASSVEGTALYNEQFF.

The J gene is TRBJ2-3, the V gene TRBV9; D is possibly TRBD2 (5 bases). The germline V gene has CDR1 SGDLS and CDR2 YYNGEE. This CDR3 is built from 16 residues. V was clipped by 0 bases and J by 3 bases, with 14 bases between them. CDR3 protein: CASSVGSGSETDTQYF. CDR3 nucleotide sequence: TGTGCCAGCAGCGTAGGGTCGGGGTCGGAGACAGATACGCAGTATTTT.

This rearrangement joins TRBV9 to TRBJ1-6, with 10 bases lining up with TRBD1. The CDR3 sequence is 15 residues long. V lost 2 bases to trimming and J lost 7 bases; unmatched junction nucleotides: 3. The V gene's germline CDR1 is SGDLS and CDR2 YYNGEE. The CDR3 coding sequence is TGTGCCAGCAGCGTGACAGGGGGCCAAAATTCACCCCTCCACTTT. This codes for CASSVTGGQNSPLHF.

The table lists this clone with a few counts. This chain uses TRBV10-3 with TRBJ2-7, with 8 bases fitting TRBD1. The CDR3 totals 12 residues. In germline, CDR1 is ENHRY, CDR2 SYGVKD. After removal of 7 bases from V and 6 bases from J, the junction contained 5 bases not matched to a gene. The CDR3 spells CAITPGGSEQYF. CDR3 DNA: TGTGCCATCACCCCAGGGGGCAGCGAGCAGTACTTC.

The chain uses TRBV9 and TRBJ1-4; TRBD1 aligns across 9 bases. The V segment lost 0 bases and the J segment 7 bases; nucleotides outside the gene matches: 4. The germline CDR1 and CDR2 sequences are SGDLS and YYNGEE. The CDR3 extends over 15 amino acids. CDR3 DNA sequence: TGTGCCAGCAGCGTAGATAACAGGGGGCGTGAAAAACTGTTTTTT. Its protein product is CASSVDNRGREKLFF.

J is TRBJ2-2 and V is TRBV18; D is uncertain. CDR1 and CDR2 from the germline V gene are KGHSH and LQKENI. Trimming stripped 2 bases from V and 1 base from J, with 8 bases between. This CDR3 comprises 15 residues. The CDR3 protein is CASSPVPGNTGELFF. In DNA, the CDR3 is TGTGCCAGCTCACCAGTCCCAGGGAACACCGGGGAGCTGTTTTTT.

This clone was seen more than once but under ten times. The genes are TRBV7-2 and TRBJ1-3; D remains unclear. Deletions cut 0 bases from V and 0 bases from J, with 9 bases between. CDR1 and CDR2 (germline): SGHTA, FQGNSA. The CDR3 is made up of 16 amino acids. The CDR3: CASSLAQVDSGNTIYF. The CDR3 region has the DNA TGTGCCAGCAGCTTAGCTCAGGTTGACTCTGGAAACACCATATATTTT.

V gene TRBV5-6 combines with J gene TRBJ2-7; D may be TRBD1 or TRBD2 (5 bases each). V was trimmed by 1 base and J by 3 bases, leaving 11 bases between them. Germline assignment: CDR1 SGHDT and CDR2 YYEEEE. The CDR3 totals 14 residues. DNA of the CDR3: TGTGCCAGCAGCTTGTGGGGGAACCGCTACGAGCAGTACTTC. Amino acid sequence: CASSLWGNRYEQYF.

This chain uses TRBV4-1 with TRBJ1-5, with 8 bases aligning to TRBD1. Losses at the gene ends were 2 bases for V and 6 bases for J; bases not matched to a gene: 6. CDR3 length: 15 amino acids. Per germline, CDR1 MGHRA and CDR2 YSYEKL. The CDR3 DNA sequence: TGCGCCAGCAGCCAACAACAGGGGGAAGGTCAGCCCCAGCATTTT. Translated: CASSQQQGEGQPQHF.

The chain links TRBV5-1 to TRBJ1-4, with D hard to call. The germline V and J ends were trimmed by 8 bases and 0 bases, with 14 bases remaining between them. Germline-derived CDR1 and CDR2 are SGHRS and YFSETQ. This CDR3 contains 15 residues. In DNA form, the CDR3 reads TGCGCCAGTACCCCTAACCACGCAACTAATGAAAAACTGTTTTTT. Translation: CASTPNHATNEKLFF. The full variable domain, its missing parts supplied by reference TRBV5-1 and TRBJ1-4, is KAGVTQTPRYLIKTRGQQVTLSCSPISGHRSVSWYQQTPGQGLQFLFEYFSETQRNKGNFPGRFSGRQFSNSRSEMNVSTLELGDSALYLCASTPNHATNEKLFFGSGTQLSVL.

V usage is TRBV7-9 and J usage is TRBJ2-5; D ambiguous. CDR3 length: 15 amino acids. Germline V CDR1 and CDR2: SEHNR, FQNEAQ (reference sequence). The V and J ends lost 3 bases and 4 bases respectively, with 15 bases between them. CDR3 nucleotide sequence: TGTGCCAGCAGCTTCCCCGGCGCTGGTGGAGAGACCCAGTACTTC. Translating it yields CASSFPGAGGETQYF. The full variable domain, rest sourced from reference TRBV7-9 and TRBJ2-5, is DTGVSQNPRHKITKRGQNVTFRCDPISEHNRLYWYRQTLGQGPEFLTYFQNEAQLEKSRLLSDRFSAERPKGSFSTLEIQRTEQGDSAMYLCASSFPGAGGETQYFGPGTRLLVL.

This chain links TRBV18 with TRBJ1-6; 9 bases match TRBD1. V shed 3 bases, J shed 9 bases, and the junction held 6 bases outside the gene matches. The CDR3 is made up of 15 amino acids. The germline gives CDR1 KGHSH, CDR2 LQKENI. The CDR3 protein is CASSPPTGGGSPLHF. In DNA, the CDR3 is TGTGCCAGCTCACCTCCGACAGGGGGGGGTTCACCCCTCCACTTT. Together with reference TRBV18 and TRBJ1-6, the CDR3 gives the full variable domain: NAGVMQNPRHLVRRRGQEARLRCSPMKGHSHVYWYRQLPEEGLKFMVYLQKENIIDESGMPKERFSAEFPKEGPSILRIQQVVRGDSAAYFCASSPPTGGGSPLHFGNGTRLTVT.

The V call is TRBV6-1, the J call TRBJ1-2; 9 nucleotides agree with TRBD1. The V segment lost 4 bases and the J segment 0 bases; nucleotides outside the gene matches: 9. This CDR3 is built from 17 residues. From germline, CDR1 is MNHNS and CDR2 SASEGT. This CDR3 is CASSARGQGTPNYGYTF. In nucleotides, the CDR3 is TGTGCCAGCAGTGCTAGGGGACAGGGTACTCCTAACTATGGCTACACCTTC.

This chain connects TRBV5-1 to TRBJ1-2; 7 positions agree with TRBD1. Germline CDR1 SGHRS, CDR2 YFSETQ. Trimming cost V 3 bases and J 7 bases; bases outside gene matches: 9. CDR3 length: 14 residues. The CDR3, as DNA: TGCGCCAGCAGCTCGGGACAGAGGGCGGGTGGCTACACCTTC. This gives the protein CASSSGQRAGGYTF.